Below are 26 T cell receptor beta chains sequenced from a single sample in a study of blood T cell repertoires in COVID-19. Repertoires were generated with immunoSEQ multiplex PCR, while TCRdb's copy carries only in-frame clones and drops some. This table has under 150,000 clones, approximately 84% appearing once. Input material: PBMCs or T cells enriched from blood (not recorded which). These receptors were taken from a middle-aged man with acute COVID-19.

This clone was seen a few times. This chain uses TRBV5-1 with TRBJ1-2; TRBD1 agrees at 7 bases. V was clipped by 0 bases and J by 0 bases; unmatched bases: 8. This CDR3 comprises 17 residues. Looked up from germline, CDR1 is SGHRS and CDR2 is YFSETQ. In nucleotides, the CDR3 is TGCGCCAGCAGCTTGGATGGGACAGCCAATCCTAACTATGGCTACACCTTC. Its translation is CASSLDGTANPNYGYTF.

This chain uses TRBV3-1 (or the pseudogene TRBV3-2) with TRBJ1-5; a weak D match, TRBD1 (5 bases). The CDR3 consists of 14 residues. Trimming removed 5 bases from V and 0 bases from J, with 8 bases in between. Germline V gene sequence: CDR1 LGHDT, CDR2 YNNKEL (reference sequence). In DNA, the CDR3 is TGTGCCAGCAGCGGCGGGGCTAGCAATCAGCCCCAGCATTTT. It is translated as CASSGGASNQPQHF.

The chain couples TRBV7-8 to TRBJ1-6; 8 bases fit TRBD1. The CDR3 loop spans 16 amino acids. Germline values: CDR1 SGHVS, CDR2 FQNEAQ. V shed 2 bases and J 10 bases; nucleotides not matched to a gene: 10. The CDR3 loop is CASSLTFQGAGSPLHF. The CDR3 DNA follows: TGTGCCAGCAGCTTAACCTTTCAGGGGGCGGGATCACCCCTCCACTTT.

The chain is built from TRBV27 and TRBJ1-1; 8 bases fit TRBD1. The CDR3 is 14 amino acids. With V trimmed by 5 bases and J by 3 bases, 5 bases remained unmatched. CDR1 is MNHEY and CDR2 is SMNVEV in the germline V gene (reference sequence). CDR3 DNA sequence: TGTGCCAGCAGTCGGACAGGGAGGGACACTGAAGCTTTCTTT. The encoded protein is CASSRTGRDTEAFF.

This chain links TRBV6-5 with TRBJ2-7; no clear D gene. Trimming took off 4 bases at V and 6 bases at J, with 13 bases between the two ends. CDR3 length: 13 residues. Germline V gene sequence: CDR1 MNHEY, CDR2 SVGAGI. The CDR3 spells CASSSPRLGEQYF. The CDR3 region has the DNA TGTGCCAGCAGTTCCCCCAGGTTGGGCGAGCAGTACTTC.

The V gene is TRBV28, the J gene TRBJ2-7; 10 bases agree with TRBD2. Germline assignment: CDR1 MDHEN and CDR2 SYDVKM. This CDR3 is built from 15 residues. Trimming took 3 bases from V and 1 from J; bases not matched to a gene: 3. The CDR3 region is CASSFASGRSYEQYF. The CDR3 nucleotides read TGTGCCAGCAGTTTTGCTAGCGGGAGATCCTACGAGCAGTACTTC. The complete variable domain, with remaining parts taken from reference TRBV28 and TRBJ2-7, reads DVKVTQSSRYLVKRTGEKVFLECVQDMDHENMFWYRQDPGLGLRLIYFSYDVKMKEKGDIPEGYSVSREKKERFSLILESASTNQTSMYLCASSFASGRSYEQYFGPGTRLTVT.

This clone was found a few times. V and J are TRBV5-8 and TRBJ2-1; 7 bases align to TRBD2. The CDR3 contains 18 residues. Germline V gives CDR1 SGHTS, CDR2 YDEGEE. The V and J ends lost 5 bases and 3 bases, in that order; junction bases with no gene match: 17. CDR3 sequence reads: CASRKDPGGRAFYNEQFF. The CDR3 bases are TGTGCCAGCAGAAAAGATCCGGGCGGGAGAGCTTTCTACAATGAGCAGTTCTTC. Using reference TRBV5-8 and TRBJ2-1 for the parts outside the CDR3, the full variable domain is EAGVTQSPTHLIKTRGQQATLRCSPISGHTSVYWYQQALGLGLQFLLWYDEGEERNRGNFPPRFSGRQFPNYSSELNVNALELEDSALYLCASRKDPGGRAFYNEQFFGPGTRLTVL.

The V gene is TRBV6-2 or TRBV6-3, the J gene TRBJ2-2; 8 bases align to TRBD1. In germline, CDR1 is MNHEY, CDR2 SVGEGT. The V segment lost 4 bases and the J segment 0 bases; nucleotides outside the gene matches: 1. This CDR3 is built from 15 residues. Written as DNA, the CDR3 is TGTGCCAGCAGTTGGGACAGGCCGAACACCGGGGAGCTGTTTTTT. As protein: CASSWDRPNTGELFF.

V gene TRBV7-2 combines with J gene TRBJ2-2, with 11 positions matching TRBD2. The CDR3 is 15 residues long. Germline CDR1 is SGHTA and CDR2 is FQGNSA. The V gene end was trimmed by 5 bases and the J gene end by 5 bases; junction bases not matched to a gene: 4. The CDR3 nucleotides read TGTGCCAGCAGCCTACTAGCGGGAGAAACCGGGGAGCTGTTTTTT. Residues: CASSLLAGETGELFF.

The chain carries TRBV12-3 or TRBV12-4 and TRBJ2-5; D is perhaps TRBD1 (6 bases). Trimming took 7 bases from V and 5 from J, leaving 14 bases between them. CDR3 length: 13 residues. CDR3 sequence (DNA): TGTGCCAGCACCAGGGGCAACGGGGAGACCCAGTACTTC. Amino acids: CASTRGNGETQYF.

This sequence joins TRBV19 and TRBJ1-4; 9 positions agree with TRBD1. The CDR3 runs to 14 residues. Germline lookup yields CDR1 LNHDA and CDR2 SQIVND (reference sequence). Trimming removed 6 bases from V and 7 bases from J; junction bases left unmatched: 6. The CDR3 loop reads CASSLGTGSEKLFF. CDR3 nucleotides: TGTGCCAGTAGCCTCGGGACAGGGAGTGAAAAACTGTTTTTT.

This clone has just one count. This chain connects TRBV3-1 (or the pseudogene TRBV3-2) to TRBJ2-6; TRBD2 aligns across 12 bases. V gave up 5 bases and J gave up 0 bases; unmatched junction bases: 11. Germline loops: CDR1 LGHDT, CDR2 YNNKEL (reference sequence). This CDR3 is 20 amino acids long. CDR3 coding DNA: TGTGCCAGCAGCTTTACTAGCGGGGGGTGGACTACCTCTGGGGCCAACGTCCTGACTTTC. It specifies CASSFTSGGWTTSGANVLTF.

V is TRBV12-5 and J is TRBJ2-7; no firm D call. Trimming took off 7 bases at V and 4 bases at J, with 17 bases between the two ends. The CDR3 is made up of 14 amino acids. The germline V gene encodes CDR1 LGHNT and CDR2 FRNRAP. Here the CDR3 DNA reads TGTGCTAGTGCCGATGACACCGGCTATTACGAGCAGTACTTC. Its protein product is CASADDTGYYEQYF.

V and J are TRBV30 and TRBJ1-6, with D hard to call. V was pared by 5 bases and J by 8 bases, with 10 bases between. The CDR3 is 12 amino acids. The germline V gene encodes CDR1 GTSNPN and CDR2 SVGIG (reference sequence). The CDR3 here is CAWAAGDSPLHF. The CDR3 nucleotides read TGTGCCTGGGCCGCCGGAGATTCACCCCTCCACTTT. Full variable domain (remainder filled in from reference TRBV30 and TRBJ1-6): SQTIHQWPATLVQPVGSPLSLECTVEGTSNPNLYWYRQAAGRGLQLLFYSVGIGQISSEVPQNLSASRPQDRQFILSSKKLLLSDSGFYLCAWAAGDSPLHFGNGTRLTVT.

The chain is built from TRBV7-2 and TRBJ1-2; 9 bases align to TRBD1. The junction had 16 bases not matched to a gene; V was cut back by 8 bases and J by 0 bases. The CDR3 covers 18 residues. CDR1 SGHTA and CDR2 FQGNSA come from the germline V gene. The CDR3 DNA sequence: TGTGCCAGCCGCCCCCGGGGACAGGGCCCATTCTCTAACTATGGCTACACCTTC. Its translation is CASRPRGQGPFSNYGYTF.

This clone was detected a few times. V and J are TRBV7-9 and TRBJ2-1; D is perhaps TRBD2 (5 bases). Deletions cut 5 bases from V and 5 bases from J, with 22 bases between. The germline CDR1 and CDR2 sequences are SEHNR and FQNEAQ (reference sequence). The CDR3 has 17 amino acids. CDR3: CASSRTVGPDGNNEQFF. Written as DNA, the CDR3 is TGTGCCAGCAGCCGAACGGTCGGGCCCGACGGGAACAATGAGCAGTTCTTC.

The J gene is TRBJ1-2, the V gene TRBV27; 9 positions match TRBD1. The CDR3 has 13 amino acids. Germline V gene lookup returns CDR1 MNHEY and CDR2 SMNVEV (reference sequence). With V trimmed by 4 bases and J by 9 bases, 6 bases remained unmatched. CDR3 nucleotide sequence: TGTGCCAGCAGTTCCGGACAGGGGAGTAGCTACACCTTC. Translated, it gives CASSSGQGSSYTF.

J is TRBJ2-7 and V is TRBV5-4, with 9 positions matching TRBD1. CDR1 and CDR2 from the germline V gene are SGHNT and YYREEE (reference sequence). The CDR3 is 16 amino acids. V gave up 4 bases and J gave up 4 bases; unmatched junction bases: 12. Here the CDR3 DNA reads TGTGCCAGCAGCGTTGGAGCGGGACAGGGTTTTTACGAGCAGTACTTC. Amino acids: CASSVGAGQGFYEQYF.

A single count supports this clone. As DNA, the CDR3 is TGTGCCAGCAGCGTTAGTATTCTAGCGGGAGTGAATGAGCAGTTCTTC. It codes for CASSVSILAGVNEQFF. The gene calls are TRBV11-2 and TRBJ2-1, with TRBD2 identical over 10 bases. Germline CDR1 and CDR2: SGHAT and FQNNGV. The V and J ends lost 5 bases and 7 bases, in that order; junction bases with no gene match: 11. The CDR3 has 16 residues.

CDR3 nucleotides: TGCGCCAGCAGGACCTCCGGGACACACAATTCACCCCTCCACTTT. Amino acids: CASRTSGTHNSPLHF. This chain connects TRBV10-2 to TRBJ1-6; D possibly corresponds to TRBD1 (6 bases). Deletions cut 6 bases from V and 7 bases from J, with 16 bases between. The CDR3 is 15 residues long. Germline CDR1 is WSHSY and CDR2 is SAAADI.

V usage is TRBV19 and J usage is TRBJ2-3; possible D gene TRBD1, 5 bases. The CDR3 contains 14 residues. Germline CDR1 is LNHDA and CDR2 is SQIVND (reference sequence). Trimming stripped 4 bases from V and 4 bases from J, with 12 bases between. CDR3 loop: CASSRGYGADTQYF. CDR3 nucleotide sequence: TGTGCCAGTAGTAGGGGCTACGGCGCAGATACGCAGTATTTT.

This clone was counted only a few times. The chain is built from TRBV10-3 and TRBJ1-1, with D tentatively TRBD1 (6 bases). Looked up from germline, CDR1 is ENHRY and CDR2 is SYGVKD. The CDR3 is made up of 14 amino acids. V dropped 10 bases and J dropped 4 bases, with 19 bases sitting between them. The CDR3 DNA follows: TGTGCCACCCACCATACAGGGAAGAGCACTGAAGCTTTCTTT. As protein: CATHHTGKSTEAFF.

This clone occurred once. CDR3 in amino acids: CASSQDGGGELFF. The CDR3 nucleotides are TGTGCCAGCAGCCAAGACGGGGGCGGGGAGCTGTTTTTT. V usage is TRBV3-1 (or the pseudogene TRBV3-2) and J usage is TRBJ2-2; tentatively, D is TRBD2 (6 bases). The CDR3 is 13 residues long. V was pared by 0 bases and J by 7 bases, with 6 bases between. Germline V gene data show CDR1 as LGHDT and CDR2 as YNNKEL (reference sequence).

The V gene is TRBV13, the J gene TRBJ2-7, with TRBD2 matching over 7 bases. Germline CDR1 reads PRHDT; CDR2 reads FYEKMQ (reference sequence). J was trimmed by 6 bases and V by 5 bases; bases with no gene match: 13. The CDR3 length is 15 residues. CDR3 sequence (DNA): TGTGCCAGCAGCCCCCGACGGGGGGAGACTACCGAGCAGTACTTC. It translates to CASSPRRGETTEQYF.

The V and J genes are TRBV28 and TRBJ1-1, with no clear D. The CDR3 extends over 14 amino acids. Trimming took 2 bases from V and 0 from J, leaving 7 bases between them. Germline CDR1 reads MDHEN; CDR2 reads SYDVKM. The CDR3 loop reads CASSLGDMNTEAFF. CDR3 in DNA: TGTGCCAGCAGTTTAGGCGACATGAACACTGAAGCTTTCTTT.

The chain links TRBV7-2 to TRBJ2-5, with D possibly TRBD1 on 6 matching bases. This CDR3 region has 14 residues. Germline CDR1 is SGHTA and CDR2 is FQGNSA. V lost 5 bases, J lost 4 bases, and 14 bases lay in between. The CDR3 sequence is CASSLMGARETQYF. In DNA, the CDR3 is TGTGCCAGCAGCCTAATGGGGGCGCGAGAGACCCAGTACTTC.